This T cell receptor (beta chain) was sequenced in a study of cytomegalovirus exposure and HLA in healthy donors. The study, taken as a whole, reports: A link between a missense DCLRE1C variant and TCR beta V- and J-gene trimming emerged from a later analysis. A later analysis linked around 15,000 TCR beta sequences to HLA alleles at 0.05 false discovery rate.

PCR used 60 Vbeta primers and 13 Jbeta primers. TCRdb keeps only in-frame clones here, not all; method: immunoSEQ multiplex PCR. The sample carries about 160,000 clones, roughly 77% recorded once. For the donor in question, CMV serostatus went unrecorded. Notes on this clone: Its specificity is not known.

V was shortened by 7 bases and J by 9 bases, with 13 bases between the two germline ends. CDR3 length equals 12 residues. Looked up from germline, CDR1 is SGHAT and CDR2 is FQNNGV. The chain combines TRBV11-2 with TRBJ2-1; maybe TRBD2 (6 bases). The sample comprised PBMCs. The receptor was derived from a human donor in good health. The CDR3: CASNEWGGEQFF. CDR3 in DNA: TGTGCCAGCAACGAGTGGGGAGGTGAGCAGTTCTTC.